This TCR beta chain was captured in a study of beta chain features in type 1 diabetes. Broader study findings: The influence of HLA type on TCRB rearrangement stayed undetermined. The naive, central memory and Treg TCRB repertoires showed an apparent similarity that was greater among patients than among healthy donors. Type 1 diabetes patients had TCRB CDR3s that were shorter (moderately but significantly so) in all four CD4+ subsets.

This clone showed up just once. What it recognizes is unknown. Of the isolated RNA, all was reverse transcribed, and so the sequenced material was expressed TCRB transcripts. TCRdb's copy holds only in-frame clones and misses some; the assay was immunoSEQ multiplex PCR. Of some 27,000 clones listed, less than 65% are singletons. Using CD45RO/CCR7/CD25/CD127/CD95/CD27, CD4+ naive, central memory, regulatory and stem cell-like memory cells were sorted. CDR1 is LNHDA, CDR2 SQIVND, per germline (reference sequence). V shed 9 bases, J shed 5 bases, and the junction held 16 bases outside the gene matches. CDR3 size: 17 residues.

This receptor was taken from a woman aged 25-40 years with type 1 diabetes. The chain employs TRBV19 and TRBJ2-2, with 9 bases identical to TRBD1. The specimen sequenced was Tregs from blood. The CDR3 bases are TGTGCCAGCAAAGTTCGACCGGGACAGGGATTGACCGGGGAGCTGTTTTTT. This gives the protein CASKVRPGQGLTGELFF. Combining the CDR3 with reference TRBV19 and TRBJ2-2 gives the whole variable domain DGGITQSPKYLFRKEGQNVTLSCEQNLNHDAMYWYRQDPGQGLRLIYYSQIVNDFQKGDIAEGYSVSREKKESFPLTVTSAQKNPTAFYLCASKVRPGQGLTGELFFGEGSRLTVL.